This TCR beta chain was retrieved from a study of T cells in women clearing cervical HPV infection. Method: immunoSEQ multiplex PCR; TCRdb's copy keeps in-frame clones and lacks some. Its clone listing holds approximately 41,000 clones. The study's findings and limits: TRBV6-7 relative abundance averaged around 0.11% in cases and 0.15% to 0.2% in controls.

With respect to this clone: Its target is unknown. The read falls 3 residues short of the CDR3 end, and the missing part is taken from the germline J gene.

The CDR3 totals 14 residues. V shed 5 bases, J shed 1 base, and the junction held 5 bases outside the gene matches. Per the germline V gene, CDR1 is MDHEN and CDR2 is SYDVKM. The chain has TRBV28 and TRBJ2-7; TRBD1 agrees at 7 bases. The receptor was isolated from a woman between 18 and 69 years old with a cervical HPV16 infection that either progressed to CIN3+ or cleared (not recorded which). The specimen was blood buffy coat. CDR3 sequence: CASSSQGVSYEQYF. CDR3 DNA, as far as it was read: TGTGCCAGCAGTAGCCAGGGGGTTTCCTACGAG. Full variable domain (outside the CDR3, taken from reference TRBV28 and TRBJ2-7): DVKVTQSSRYLVKRTGEKVFLECVQDMDHENMFWYRQDPGLGLRLIYFSYDVKMKEKGDIPEGYSVSREKKERFSLILESASTNQTSMYLCASSSQGVSYEQYFGPGTRLTVT.